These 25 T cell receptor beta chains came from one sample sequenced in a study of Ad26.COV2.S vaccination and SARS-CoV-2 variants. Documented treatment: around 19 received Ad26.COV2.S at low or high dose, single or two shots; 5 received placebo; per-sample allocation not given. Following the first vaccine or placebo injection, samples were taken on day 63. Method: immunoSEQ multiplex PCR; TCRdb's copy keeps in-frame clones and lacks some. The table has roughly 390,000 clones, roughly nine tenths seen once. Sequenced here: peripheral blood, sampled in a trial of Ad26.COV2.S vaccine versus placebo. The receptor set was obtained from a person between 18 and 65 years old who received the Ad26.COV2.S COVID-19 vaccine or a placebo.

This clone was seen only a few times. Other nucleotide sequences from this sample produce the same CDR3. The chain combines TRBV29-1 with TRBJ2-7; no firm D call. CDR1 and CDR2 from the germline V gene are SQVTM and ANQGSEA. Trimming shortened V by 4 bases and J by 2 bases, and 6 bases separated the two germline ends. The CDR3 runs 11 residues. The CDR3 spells CSVGQPYEQYF. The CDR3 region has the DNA TGCAGCGTTGGCCAACCCTACGAGCAGTACTTC.

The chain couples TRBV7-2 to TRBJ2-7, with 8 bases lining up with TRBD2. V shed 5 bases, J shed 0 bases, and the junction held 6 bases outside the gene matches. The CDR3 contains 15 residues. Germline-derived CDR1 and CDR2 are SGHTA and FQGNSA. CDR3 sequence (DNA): TGTGCCAGCAGCAGAGGCGGGACTAGCTCCTACGAGCAGTACTTC. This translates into CASSRGGTSSYEQYF.

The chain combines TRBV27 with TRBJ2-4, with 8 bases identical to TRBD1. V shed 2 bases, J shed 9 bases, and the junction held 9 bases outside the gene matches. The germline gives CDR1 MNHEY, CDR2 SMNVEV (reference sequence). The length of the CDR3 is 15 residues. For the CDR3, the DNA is TGTGCCAGCAGTTTAGATAATCAGGGGGCAAGCATTCAGTACTTC. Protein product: CASSLDNQGASIQYF.

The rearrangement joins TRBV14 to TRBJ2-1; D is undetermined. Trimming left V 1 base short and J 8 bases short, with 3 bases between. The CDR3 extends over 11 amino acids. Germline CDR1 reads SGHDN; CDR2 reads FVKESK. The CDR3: CASSQVHEQFF. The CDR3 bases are TGTGCCAGCAGCCAAGTGCATGAGCAGTTCTTC.

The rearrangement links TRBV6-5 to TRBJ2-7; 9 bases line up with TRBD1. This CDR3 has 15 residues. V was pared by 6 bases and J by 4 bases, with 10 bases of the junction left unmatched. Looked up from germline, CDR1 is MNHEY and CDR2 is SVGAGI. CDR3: CASRSFTGGAYEQYF. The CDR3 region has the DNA TGTGCCAGCAGGTCCTTTACAGGGGGCGCGTACGAGCAGTACTTC.

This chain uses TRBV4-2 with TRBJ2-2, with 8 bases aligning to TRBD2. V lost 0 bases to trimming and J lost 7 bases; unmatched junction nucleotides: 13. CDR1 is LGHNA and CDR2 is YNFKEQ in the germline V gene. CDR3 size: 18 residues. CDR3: CASSQDGNSGVLIGELFF. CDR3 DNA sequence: TGTGCCAGCAGCCAAGATGGTAATAGCGGGGTTTTAATCGGGGAGCTGTTTTTT.

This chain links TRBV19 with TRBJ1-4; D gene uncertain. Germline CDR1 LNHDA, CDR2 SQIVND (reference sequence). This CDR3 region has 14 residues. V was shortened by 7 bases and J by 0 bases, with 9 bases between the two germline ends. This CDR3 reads CASTPRATNEKLFF. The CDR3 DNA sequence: TGTGCCAGTACCCCAAGAGCAACTAATGAAAAACTGTTTTTT.

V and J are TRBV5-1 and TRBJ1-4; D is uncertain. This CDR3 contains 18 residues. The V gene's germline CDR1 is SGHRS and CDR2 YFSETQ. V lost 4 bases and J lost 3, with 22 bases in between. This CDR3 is CASSLYPPGSTANEKLFF. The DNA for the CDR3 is TGCGCCAGCAGCCTATACCCACCAGGTAGTACGGCTAATGAAAAACTGTTTTTT.

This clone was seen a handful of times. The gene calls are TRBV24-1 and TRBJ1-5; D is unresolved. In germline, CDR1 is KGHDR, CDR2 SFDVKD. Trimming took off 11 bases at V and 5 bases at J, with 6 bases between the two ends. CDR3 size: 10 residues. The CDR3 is CAKIYQPQHF. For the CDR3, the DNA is TGTGCCAAGATCTATCAGCCCCAGCATTTT.

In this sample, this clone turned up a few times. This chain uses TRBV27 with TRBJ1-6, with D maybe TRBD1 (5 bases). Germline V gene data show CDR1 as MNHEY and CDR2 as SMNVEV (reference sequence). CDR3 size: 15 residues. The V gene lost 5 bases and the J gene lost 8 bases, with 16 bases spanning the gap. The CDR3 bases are TGTGCCAGCAGTAGGGCCGACGGGGGGGATTCACCCCTCCACTTT. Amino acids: CASSRADGGDSPLHF.

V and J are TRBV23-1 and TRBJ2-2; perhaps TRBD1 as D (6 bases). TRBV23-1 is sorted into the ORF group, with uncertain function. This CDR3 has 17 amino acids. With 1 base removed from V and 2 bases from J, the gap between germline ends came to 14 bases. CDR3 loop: CASSQCAVDSNTGELFF. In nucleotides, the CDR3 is TGCGCCAGCAGTCAATGCGCCGTGGACAGCAACACCGGGGAGCTGTTTTTT.

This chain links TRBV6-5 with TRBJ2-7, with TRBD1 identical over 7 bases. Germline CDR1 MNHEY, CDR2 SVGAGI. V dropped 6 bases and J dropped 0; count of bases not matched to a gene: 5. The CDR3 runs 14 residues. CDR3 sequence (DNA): TGTGCCAGCAGCCTGGACAGGCGCTCCTACGAGCAGTACTTC. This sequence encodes CASSLDRRSYEQYF.

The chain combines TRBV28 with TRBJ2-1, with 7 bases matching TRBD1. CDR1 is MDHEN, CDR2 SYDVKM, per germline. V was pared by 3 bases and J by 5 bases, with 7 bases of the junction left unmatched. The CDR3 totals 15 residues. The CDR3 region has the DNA TGTGCCAGCAGTTTGGGACAGTTGTTGGACAATGAGCAGTTCTTC. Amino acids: CASSLGQLLDNEQFF.

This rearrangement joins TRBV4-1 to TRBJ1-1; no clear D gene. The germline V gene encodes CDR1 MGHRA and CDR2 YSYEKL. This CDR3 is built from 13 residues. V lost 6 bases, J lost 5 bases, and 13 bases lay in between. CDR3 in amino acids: CASRALVGTEAFF. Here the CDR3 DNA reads TGCGCCAGCAGAGCATTAGTGGGTACTGAAGCTTTCTTT.

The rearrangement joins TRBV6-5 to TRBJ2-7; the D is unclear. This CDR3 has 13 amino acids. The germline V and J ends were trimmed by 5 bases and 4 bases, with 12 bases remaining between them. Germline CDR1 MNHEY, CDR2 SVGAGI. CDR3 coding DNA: TGTGCCAGCAGTCCCGTCGGTCAGTACGAGCAGTACTTC. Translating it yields CASSPVGQYEQYF.

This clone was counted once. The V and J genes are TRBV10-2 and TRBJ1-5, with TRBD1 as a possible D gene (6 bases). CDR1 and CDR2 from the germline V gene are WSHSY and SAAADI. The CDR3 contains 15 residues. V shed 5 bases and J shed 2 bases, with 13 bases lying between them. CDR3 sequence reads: CASSTTGTGNQPQHF. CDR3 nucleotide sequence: TGCGCCAGCAGTACCACAGGGACCGGCAATCAGCCCCAGCATTTT.

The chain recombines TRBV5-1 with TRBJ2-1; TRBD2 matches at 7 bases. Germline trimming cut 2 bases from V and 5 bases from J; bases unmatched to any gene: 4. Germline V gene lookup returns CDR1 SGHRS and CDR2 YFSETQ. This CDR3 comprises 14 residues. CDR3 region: CASSFREVHNEQFF. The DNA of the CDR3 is TGCGCCAGCAGCTTCCGGGAGGTGCACAATGAGCAGTTCTTC.

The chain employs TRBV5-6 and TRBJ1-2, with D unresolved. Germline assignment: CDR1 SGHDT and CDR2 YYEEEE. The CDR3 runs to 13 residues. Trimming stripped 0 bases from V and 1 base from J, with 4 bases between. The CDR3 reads CASSLGNNYGYTF. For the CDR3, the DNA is TGTGCCAGCAGCTTGGGTAATAACTATGGCTACACCTTC.

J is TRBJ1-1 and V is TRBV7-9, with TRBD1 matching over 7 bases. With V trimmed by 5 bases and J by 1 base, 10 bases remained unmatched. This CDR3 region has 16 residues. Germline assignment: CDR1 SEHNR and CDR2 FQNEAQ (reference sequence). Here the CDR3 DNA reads TGTGCCAGCAGCCCCTATCTGGGACAGCAGAACACTGAAGCTTTCTTT. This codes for CASSPYLGQQNTEAFF.

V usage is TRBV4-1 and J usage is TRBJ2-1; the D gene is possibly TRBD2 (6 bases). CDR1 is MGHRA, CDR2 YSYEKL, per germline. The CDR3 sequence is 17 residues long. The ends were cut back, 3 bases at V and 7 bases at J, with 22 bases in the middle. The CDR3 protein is CASSHEGLPEGGNEQFF. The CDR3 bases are TGCGCCAGCAGCCATGAGGGCCTACCGGAGGGAGGAAATGAGCAGTTCTTC.

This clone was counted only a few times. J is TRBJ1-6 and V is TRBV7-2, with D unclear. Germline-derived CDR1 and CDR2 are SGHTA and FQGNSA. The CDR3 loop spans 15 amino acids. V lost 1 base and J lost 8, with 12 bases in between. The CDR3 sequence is CASSLGDGAHSPLHF. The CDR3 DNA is TGTGCCAGCAGCTTAGGTGATGGAGCTCATTCACCCCTCCACTTT.

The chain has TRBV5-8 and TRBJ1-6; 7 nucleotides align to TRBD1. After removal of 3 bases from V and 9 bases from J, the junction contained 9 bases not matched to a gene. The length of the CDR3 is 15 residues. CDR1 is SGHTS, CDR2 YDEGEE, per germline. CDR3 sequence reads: CASSSRRQGSSPLHF. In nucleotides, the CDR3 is TGTGCCAGCAGCTCTAGAAGACAGGGAAGTTCACCCCTCCACTTT.

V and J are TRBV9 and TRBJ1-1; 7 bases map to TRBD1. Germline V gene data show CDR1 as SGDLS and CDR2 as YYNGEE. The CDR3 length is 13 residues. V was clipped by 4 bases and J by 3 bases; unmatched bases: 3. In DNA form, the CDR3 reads TGTGCCAGCAGCTCAACAGGGGACACTGAAGCTTTCTTT. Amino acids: CASSSTGDTEAFF.

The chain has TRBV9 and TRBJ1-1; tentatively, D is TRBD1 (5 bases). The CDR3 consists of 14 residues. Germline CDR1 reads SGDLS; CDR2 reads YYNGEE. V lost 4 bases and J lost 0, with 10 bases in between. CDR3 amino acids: CASSRDPLNTEAFF. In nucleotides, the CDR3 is TGTGCCAGCAGCAGGGACCCGTTGAACACTGAAGCTTTCTTT.

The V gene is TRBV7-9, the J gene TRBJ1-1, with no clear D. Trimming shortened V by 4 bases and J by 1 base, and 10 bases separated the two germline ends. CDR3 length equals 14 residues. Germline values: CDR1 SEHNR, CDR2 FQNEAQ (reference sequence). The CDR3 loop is CASSYEGSNTEAFF. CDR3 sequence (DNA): TGTGCCAGCAGCTATGAGGGATCGAACACTGAAGCTTTCTTT.